Below are 32 T cell receptor beta chains sequenced from a single sample in a study of shared clonotypes between healthy human individuals. Sequencing used immunoSEQ multiplex PCR; TCRdb keeps in-frame clones, though not all of them. This sample has about 2 million clones, with about 95% found just once. CD45RO negativity and positive selection for CCR7 defined naive CD8 cells, a population that excluded terminally differentiated effector memory CD45RA+ cells. The sequencing input was naive CD8+ T cells sorted from blood. These receptors all come from a young man in good health.

The J gene is TRBJ2-7, the V gene TRBV2; either TRBD1 or TRBD2 may supply D (5 bases each). Germline V gene data show CDR1 as SNHLY and CDR2 as FYNNEI. The length of the CDR3 is 18 residues. V lost 0 bases and J lost 7, with 25 bases in between. The CDR3 is CASSEASGLILGTFEQYF. In nucleotides, the CDR3 is TGTGCCAGCAGTGAAGCAAGCGGACTGATCCTAGGGACCTTTGAGCAGTACTTC.

In the case of this clone: In the same sample, other DNA sequences code for this CDR3. The chain joins TRBV27 to TRBJ1-1; D not certain. CDR1 is MNHEY and CDR2 is SMNVEV in the germline V gene (reference sequence). This CDR3 spans 13 amino acids. V was trimmed by 3 bases and J by 1 base, leaving 6 bases between them. The CDR3: CASSFGSNTEAFF. The CDR3, as DNA: TGTGCCAGCAGTTTCGGGTCGAACACTGAAGCTTTCTTT.

A note on this clone: The sample holds other DNA sequences that translate to the same CDR3. The V and J genes are TRBV5-8 and TRBJ1-1; D uncertain. This CDR3 contains 13 residues. CDR1 is SGHTS, CDR2 YDEGEE, per germline. Trimming took off 4 bases at V and 2 bases at J, with 9 bases between the two ends. The CDR3 spells CASSLGLNTEAFF. The CDR3 nucleotides are TGTGCCAGCAGCCTGGGTCTTAACACTGAAGCTTTCTTT.

Turning to this clone: Within the sample, other DNA sequences also encode this same CDR3. The genes are TRBV4-1 and TRBJ2-7; tentatively, D is TRBD1 (6 bases). The CDR3 is made up of 14 amino acids. Germline V CDR1 and CDR2: MGHRA, YSYEKL. V dropped 0 bases and J dropped 0 bases, with 6 bases sitting between them. CDR3 DNA sequence: TGCGCCAGCAGCCAAGACAGGGGCTCCTACGAGCAGTACTTC. This translates into CASSQDRGSYEQYF.

The chain has TRBV12-2 and TRBJ2-1; the table's D call of TRBD2 was not tested on the DNA. TRBV12-2 represents a pseudogene. The CDR3 contains 15 residues. Here the CDR3 DNA reads TGTGCAAGTCGCTTAGCGCTTCAGATGAGGCCTGAGCAGTTCTTC. Residues: CASRLALQMRPEQFF.

This clone was observed a handful of times. This rearrangement joins TRBV7-6 to TRBJ2-7; the match to TRBD1 covers 9 bases. J gave up 6 bases and V 2 bases, and 8 bases lay outside the gene matches. The CDR3 length is 15 residues. Germline V gene data show CDR1 as SGHVS and CDR2 as FNYEAQ. CDR3 amino acids: CASSLREQGASEQYF. The CDR3 DNA reads as TGTGCCAGCAGCTTACGAGAACAGGGGGCGAGCGAGCAGTACTTC.

This clone was seen once. The chain recombines TRBV5-4 with TRBJ2-5; D gene ambiguous. CDR1 is SGHNT and CDR2 is YYREEE in the germline V gene (reference sequence). The CDR3 length is 15 residues. The V end lost 3 bases, the J end lost 1 base, and 13 bases lay between the germline ends. CDR3 protein: CASSSQQTIQETQYF. The CDR3 nucleotides are TGTGCCAGCAGCTCGCAGCAGACGATCCAAGAGACCCAGTACTTC.

The chain employs TRBV9 and TRBJ2-7, with D perhaps given as TRBD1 or TRBD2 (5 bases each). The CDR3 has 13 amino acids. Germline V gene data show CDR1 as SGDLS and CDR2 as YYNGEE. The V end lost 3 bases, the J end lost 2 bases, and 9 bases lay between the germline ends. CDR3 sequence reads: CASSGDGTYEQYF. CDR3 bases: TGTGCCAGCAGCGGGGACGGAACCTACGAGCAGTACTTC.

The chain employs TRBV28 and TRBJ1-4, with D unresolved. The CDR3 loop spans 15 amino acids. V was cut by 1 base and J by 6 bases, with 12 bases left in between. Germline V lookup: CDR1 MDHEN, CDR2 SYDVKM. The CDR3 DNA reads TGTGCCAGCAGTTTATTACTCCGGGCGGATGAAAAACTGTTTTTT. Protein sequence: CASSLLLRADEKLFF.

The chain combines TRBV27 with TRBJ2-7; D may be TRBD1 (8 bases). Trimming left V 4 bases short and J 4 bases short, with 17 bases between. The CDR3 has 15 residues. Germline assignment: CDR1 MNHEY and CDR2 SMNVEV (reference sequence). The CDR3 DNA reads TGTGCCAGCAGTTACCGCGGACAGGGAGGGTACGAGCAGTACTTC. Residues: CASSYRGQGGYEQYF.

V and J are TRBV7-9 and TRBJ1-1, with D maybe TRBD1 (6 bases). Germline lookup yields CDR1 SEHNR and CDR2 FQNEAQ (reference sequence). The CDR3 totals 16 residues. V lost 4 bases and J lost 0, with 15 bases in between. The CDR3 loop is CASSSTAQGLNTEAFF. The DNA for the CDR3 is TGTGCCAGCAGCTCGACAGCACAGGGTCTGAACACTGAAGCTTTCTTT.

This chain joins TRBV5-1 and TRBJ1-2; 9 nucleotides match TRBD1. The germline V gene has CDR1 SGHRS and CDR2 YFSETQ. The CDR3 covers 20 residues. The junction had 15 bases not matched to a gene; V was cut back by 0 bases and J by 0 bases. The CDR3 sequence: CASSLGSGQGPPITNYGYTF. CDR3 in DNA: TGCGCCAGCAGCTTGGGATCCGGACAGGGGCCGCCGATTACTAACTATGGCTACACCTTC.

As for this clone: Other DNA variants within this sample encode the same CDR3. The chain recombines TRBV27 with TRBJ1-5; D is possibly TRBD1 (6 bases). Trimming stripped 6 bases from V and 0 bases from J, with 9 bases between. The germline CDR1 and CDR2 sequences are MNHEY and SMNVEV (reference sequence). The CDR3 spans 14 residues. The CDR3 DNA sequence: TGTGCCAGCAGCACACAGGGTAGCAATCAGCCCCAGCATTTT. This sequence encodes CASSTQGSNQPQHF.

The V and J genes are TRBV15 and TRBJ2-7; TRBD2 is a possible D gene (5 bases). The germline V gene has CDR1 LNHNV and CDR2 YYDKDF (reference sequence). With 0 bases removed from V and 0 bases from J, the gap between germline ends came to 9 bases. The CDR3 has 15 residues. CDR3 nucleotides: TGTGCCACCAGCAGAGATAAGACTATCTCCTACGAGCAGTACTTC. It translates to CATSRDKTISYEQYF.

The CDR3: CASSPRRGQGWERETQYF. The CDR3 DNA sequence: TGTGCCAGCTCTCCACGAAGGGGACAGGGTTGGGAGAGAGAGACCCAGTACTTC. The chain is built from TRBV27 and TRBJ2-5; 9 positions agree with TRBD1. The CDR3 covers 18 residues. The V and J ends lost 8 bases and 4 bases, in that order; junction bases with no gene match: 20. Germline-derived CDR1 and CDR2 are MNHEY and SMNVEV (reference sequence).

The chain recombines TRBV29-1 with TRBJ1-1; D remains unclear. The CDR3 extends over 14 amino acids. Deletions cut 4 bases from V and 0 bases from J, with 12 bases between. Looked up from germline, CDR1 is SQVTM and CDR2 is ANQGSEA. The CDR3 loop reads CSVVYQGLNTEAFF. CDR3 bases: TGCAGCGTTGTGTATCAAGGGTTGAACACTGAAGCTTTCTTT.

The chain is built from TRBV15 and TRBJ1-5; unclear D gene. Trimming removed 1 base at V and 5 bases at J, with 12 bases between. CDR3 length: 15 amino acids. In germline, CDR1 is LNHNV, CDR2 YYDKDF (reference sequence). DNA of the CDR3: TGTGCCACCAGCAGAGTGTATGGTGGGGATCAGCCCCAGCATTTT. It is translated as CATSRVYGGDQPQHF.

The rearrangement joins TRBV9 to TRBJ2-3; 8 nucleotides match TRBD2. From germline, CDR1 is SGDLS and CDR2 YYNGEE. V dropped 0 bases and J dropped 5; count of bases not matched to a gene: 8. There are 16 residues in the CDR3. The DNA for the CDR3 is TGTGCCAGCAGCGTAGCTACGGGAGGGCCGTTAGATACGCAGTATTTT. Its protein product is CASSVATGGPLDTQYF.

This chain links TRBV7-2 with TRBJ2-1; no definite D call. Germline V gene sequence: CDR1 SGHTA, CDR2 FQGNSA. Between the trimmed V and J ends, which lost 1 base and 1 base, there was a span of 14 bases. The CDR3 covers 17 residues. CDR3: CASSLDPGLTSYNEQFF. In nucleotides, the CDR3 is TGTGCCAGCAGCTTAGATCCGGGCTTGACATCCTACAATGAGCAGTTCTTC.

The chain is built from TRBV10-1 and TRBJ1-1, with D hard to call. V gave up 3 bases and J gave up 5 bases, with 13 bases separating them. The V gene's germline CDR1 is WNHNN and CDR2 SYGVQD (reference sequence). This CDR3 is 14 amino acids long. CDR3 sequence reads: CASSDSVSATEAFF. CDR3 bases: TGCGCCAGCAGTGATTCGGTGTCAGCTACTGAAGCTTTCTTT.

The table lists this clone with a count of one. The rearrangement uses TRBV2 and TRBJ2-2; TRBD2 matches at 8 bases. The CDR3 covers 17 residues. V was clipped by 7 bases and J by 0 bases; unmatched bases: 10. The germline CDR1 and CDR2 sequences are SNHLY and FYNNEI. As DNA, the CDR3 is TGTGCCAGCAAGCCACCGAGCGGGGGAACGAACACCGGGGAGCTGTTTTTT. Translation gives CASKPPSGGTNTGELFF.

This clone was found a few times. Other DNA sequences within the sample encode an identical CDR3. The V and J genes are TRBV6-5 and TRBJ1-1, with D hard to call. CDR1 MNHEY and CDR2 SVGAGI come from the germline V gene. Trimming removed 6 bases from V and 5 bases from J, with 7 bases in between. The CDR3 sequence is 11 residues long. In DNA, the CDR3 is TGTGCCAGCAGAAGCCAAACTGAAGCTTTCTTT. Its translation: CASRSQTEAFF.

V is TRBV4-3 and J is TRBJ2-2; 7 bases map to TRBD1. The length of the CDR3 is 21 residues. V lost 3 bases and J lost 4; bases outside the gene matches: 23. Germline lookup yields CDR1 LGHNA and CDR2 YSLEER. CDR3: CASSQGVRDSLSLSITGELFF. For the CDR3, the DNA is TGCGCCAGCAGCCAGGGGGTCCGGGACAGTCTTTCCCTTTCCATCACCGGGGAGCTGTTTTTT.

This chain joins TRBV2 and TRBJ2-7; 8 bases agree with TRBD2. Germline lookup yields CDR1 SNHLY and CDR2 FYNNEI. Unmatched junction bases numbered 3, after V lost 5 bases and J lost 0 bases. The CDR3 loop spans 14 amino acids. CDR3 in DNA: TGTGCCAGCAGTTTAGCGGGAACCTCCTACGAGCAGTACTTC. The encoded protein is CASSLAGTSYEQYF.

The CDR3 loop is CAWTPGQGRNQPQHF. The CDR3 bases are TGTGCCTGGACGCCCGGACAGGGTCGCAATCAGCCCCAGCATTTT. The V call is TRBV30, the J call TRBJ1-5; 8 nucleotides line up with TRBD1. The trim removed 4 bases at V and 2 bases at J, leaving 7 bases unmatched. This CDR3 comprises 15 residues. Per the germline V gene, CDR1 is GTSNPN and CDR2 is SVGIG (reference sequence).

The gene calls are TRBV2 and TRBJ2-1, with 8 nucleotides matching TRBD1. The germline gives CDR1 SNHLY, CDR2 FYNNEI. Germline trimming cut 6 bases from V and 4 bases from J; bases unmatched to any gene: 2. This CDR3 is built from 13 residues. The CDR3 DNA is TGTGCCAGCAGGGGACAGGAGTACAATGAGCAGTTCTTC. Its translation is CASRGQEYNEQFF.

V is TRBV19 and J is TRBJ1-2, with D hard to call. CDR3 length equals 16 residues. The V gene lost 7 bases and the J gene lost 1 base, with 19 bases spanning the gap. Germline CDR1 is LNHDA and CDR2 is SQIVND (reference sequence). The CDR3 DNA follows: TGTGCCAGTACCCTCGGATACGGATGGGATAACTATGGCTACACCTTC. Translating it yields CASTLGYGWDNYGYTF.

This clone was detected only once. The CDR3: CASSFPVVGPMNTEAFF. CDR3 coding DNA: TGTGCCAGCAGCTTCCCCGTTGTTGGCCCCATGAACACTGAAGCTTTCTTT. The chain is built from TRBV7-9 and TRBJ1-1; D gene unclear. Trimming shortened V by 3 bases and J by 0 bases, and 17 bases separated the two germline ends. The CDR3 extends over 17 amino acids. Looked up from germline, CDR1 is SEHNR and CDR2 is FQNEAQ (reference sequence).

The V call is TRBV4-1, the J call TRBJ2-5; D call uncertain. The CDR3 extends over 14 amino acids. Germline values: CDR1 MGHRA, CDR2 YSYEKL. V was trimmed by 0 bases and J by 4 bases, leaving 9 bases between them. This CDR3 reads CASSQDTIPETQYF. CDR3 DNA: TGCGCCAGCAGCCAAGATACTATACCAGAGACCCAGTACTTC.

The chain is built from TRBV5-6 and TRBJ1-2, with D hard to call. CDR1 and CDR2 (germline): SGHDT, YYEEEE. Between the trimmed V and J ends, which lost 7 bases and 3 bases, there was a span of 13 bases. The CDR3 loop spans 13 amino acids. The CDR3 DNA sequence: TGTGCCAGCGCACCTGTAACCGACTATGGCTACACCTTC. It translates to CASAPVTDYGYTF.

This chain joins TRBV5-1 and TRBJ2-1; 10 bases fit TRBD2. Losses at the gene ends were 0 bases for V and 7 bases for J; bases not matched to a gene: 4. Germline CDR1 is SGHRS and CDR2 is YFSETQ. There are 15 residues in the CDR3. This CDR3 is CASSLERGGQNEQFF. CDR3 bases: TGCGCCAGCAGCTTGGAGCGGGGGGGCCAAAATGAGCAGTTCTTC.

In regard to this clone: Different DNA sequences within this sample yield the same CDR3. The gene calls are TRBV27 and TRBJ1-2; D is unresolved. This CDR3 has 13 residues. The ends were cut back, 4 bases at V and 2 bases at J, with 8 bases in the middle. Per germline, CDR1 MNHEY and CDR2 SMNVEV (reference sequence). The CDR3: CASSYQANYGYTF. The CDR3 DNA follows: TGTGCCAGCAGTTATCAGGCAAACTATGGCTACACCTTC.